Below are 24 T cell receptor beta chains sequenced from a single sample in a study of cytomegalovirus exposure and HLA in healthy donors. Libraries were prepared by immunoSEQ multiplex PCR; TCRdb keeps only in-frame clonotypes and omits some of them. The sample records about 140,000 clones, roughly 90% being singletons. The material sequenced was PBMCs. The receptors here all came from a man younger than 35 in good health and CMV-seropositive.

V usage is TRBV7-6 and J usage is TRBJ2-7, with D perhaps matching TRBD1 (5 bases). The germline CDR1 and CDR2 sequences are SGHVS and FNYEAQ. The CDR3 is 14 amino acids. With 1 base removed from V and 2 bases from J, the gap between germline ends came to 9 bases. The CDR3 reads CASSLVGRAYEQYF. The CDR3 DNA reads TGTGCCAGCAGCTTAGTCGGCAGGGCCTACGAGCAGTACTTC. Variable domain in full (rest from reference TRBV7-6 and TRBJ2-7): GAGVSQSPRYKVTKRGQDVALRCDPISGHVSLYWYRQALGQGPEFLTYFNYEAQQDKSGLPNDRFSAERPEGSISTLTIQRTEQRDSAMYRCASSLVGRAYEQYFGPGTRLTVT.

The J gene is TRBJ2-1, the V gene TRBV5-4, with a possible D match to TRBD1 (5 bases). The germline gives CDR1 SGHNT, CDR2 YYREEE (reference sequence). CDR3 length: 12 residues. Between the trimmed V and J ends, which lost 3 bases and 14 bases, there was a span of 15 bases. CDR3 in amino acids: CASSSPDMEKFF. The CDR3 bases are TGTGCCAGCAGCTCACCGGACATGGAGAAGTTCTTC.

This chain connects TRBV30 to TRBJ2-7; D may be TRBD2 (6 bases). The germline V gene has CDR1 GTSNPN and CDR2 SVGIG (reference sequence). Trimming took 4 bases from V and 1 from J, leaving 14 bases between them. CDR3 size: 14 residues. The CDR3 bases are TGTGCCTGGAAGGAGGGATGGGGATCCTACGAGCAGTACTTC. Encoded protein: CAWKEGWGSYEQYF.

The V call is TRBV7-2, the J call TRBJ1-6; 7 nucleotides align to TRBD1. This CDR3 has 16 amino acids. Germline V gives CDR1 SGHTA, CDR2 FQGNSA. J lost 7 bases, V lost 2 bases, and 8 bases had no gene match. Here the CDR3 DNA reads TGTGCCAGCAGCTTACCGGGACAGATAATCAATTCACCCCTCCACTTT. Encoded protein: CASSLPGQIINSPLHF. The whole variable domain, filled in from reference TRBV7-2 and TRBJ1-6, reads GAGVSQSPSNKVTEKGKDVELRCDPISGHTALYWYRQSLGQGLEFLIYFQGNSAPDKSGLPSDRFSAERTGGSVSTLTIQRTQQEDSAVYLCASSLPGQIINSPLHFGNGTRLTVT.

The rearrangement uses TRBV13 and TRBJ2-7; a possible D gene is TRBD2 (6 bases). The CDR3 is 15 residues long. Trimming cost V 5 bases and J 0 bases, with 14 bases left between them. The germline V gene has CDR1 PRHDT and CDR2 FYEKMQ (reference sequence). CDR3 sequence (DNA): TGTGCCAGCAGCGGAGGGACGGAGAGCTCCTACGAGCAGTACTTC. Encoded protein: CASSGGTESSYEQYF. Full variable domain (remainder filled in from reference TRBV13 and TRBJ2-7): AAGVIQSPRHLIKEKRETATLKCYPIPRHDTVYWYQQGPGQDPQFLISFYEKMQSDKGSIPDRFSAQQFSDYHSELNMSSLELGDSALYFCASSGGTESSYEQYFGPGTRLTVT.

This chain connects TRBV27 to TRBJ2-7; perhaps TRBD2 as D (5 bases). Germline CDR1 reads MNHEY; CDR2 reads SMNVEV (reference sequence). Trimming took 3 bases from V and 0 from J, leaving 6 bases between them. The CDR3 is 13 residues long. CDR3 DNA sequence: TGTGCCAGCAGTTTGAGGGACTCCTACGAGCAGTACTTC. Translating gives CASSLRDSYEQYF.

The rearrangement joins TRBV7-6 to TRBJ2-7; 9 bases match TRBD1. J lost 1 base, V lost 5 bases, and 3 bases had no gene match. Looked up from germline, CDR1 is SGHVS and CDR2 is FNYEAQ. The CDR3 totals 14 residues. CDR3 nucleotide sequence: TGTGCCAGCAGCACGGGACAGGGATCCTACGAGCAGTACTTC. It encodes CASSTGQGSYEQYF. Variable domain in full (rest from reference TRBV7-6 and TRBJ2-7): GAGVSQSPRYKVTKRGQDVALRCDPISGHVSLYWYRQALGQGPEFLTYFNYEAQQDKSGLPNDRFSAERPEGSISTLTIQRTEQRDSAMYRCASSTGQGSYEQYFGPGTRLTVT.

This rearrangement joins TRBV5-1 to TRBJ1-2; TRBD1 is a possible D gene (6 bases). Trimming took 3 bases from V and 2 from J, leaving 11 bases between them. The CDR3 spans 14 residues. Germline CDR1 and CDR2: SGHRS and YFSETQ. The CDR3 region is CASSYRARNYGYTF. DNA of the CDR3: TGCGCCAGCAGCTACAGGGCGAGAAACTATGGCTACACCTTC.

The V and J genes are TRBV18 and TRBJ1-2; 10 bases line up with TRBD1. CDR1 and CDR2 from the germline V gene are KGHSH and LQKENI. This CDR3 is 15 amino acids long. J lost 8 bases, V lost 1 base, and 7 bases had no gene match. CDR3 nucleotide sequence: TGTGCCAGCTCACCACTGAGAGACAGGGGGCTCGGCTACACCTTC. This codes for CASSPLRDRGLGYTF.

CDR3 amino acids: CASSEFGTKNPSYEQYF. The CDR3 DNA reads as TGTGCCAGCAGTGAATTTGGGACTAAAAATCCCTCCTACGAGCAGTACTTC. This sequence joins TRBV6-1 and TRBJ2-7; TRBD2 agrees at 7 bases. V gave up 2 bases and J gave up 0 bases; unmatched junction bases: 10. CDR3 length equals 17 residues. Germline V CDR1 and CDR2: MNHNS, SASEGT.

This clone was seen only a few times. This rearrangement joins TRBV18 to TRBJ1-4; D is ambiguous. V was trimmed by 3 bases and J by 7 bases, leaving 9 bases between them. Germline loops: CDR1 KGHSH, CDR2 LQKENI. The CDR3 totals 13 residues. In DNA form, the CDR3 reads TGTGCCAGCTCACCCCCAGGAAGTGAAAAACTGTTTTTT. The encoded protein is CASSPPGSEKLFF.

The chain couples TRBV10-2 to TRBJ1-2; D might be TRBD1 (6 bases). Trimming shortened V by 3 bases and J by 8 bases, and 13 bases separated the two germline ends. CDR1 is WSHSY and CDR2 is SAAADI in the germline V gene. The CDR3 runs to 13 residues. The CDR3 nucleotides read TGCGCCAGCAGTGATGTAGGGGGTGGCGGCTACACCTTC. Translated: CASSDVGGGGYTF.

The CDR3 sequence: CASSYGQGTEAFF. The CDR3 region has the DNA TGCGCCAGCAGCTACGGACAGGGCACTGAAGCTTTCTTT. The V and J genes are TRBV5-1 and TRBJ1-1; 8 bases line up with TRBD1. CDR1 and CDR2 (germline): SGHRS, YFSETQ. Trimming at V came to 3 bases and at J to 4 bases, leaving 2 bases not matched to a gene. This CDR3 region has 13 residues.

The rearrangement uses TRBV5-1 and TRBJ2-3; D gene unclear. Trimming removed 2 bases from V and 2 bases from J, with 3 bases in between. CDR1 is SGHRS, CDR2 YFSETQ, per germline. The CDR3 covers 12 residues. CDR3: CASSFNTDTQYF. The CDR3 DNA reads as TGCGCCAGCAGCTTTAACACAGATACGCAGTATTTT.

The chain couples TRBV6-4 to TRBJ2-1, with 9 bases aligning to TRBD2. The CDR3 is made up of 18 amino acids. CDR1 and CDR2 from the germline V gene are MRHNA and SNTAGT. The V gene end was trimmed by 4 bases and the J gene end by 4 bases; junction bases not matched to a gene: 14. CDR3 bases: TGTGCCAGCAGTGCCAACGCTCATCTAGCGGGAAATTACAATGAGCAGTTCTTC. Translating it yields CASSANAHLAGNYNEQFF.

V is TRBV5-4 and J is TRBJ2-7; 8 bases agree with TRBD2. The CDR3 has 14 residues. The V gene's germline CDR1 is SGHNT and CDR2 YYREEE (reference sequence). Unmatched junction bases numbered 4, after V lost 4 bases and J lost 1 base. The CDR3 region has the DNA TGTGCCAGCAGCAATAGCGGGAATTCCTACGAGCAGTACTTC. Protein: CASSNSGNSYEQYF.

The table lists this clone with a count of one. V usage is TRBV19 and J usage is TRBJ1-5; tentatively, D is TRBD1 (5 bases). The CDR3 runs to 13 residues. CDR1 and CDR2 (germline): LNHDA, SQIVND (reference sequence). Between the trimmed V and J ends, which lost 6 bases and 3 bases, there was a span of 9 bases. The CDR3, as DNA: TGTGCCAGTAGAGACAGATACAATCAGCCCCAGCATTTT. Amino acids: CASRDRYNQPQHF.

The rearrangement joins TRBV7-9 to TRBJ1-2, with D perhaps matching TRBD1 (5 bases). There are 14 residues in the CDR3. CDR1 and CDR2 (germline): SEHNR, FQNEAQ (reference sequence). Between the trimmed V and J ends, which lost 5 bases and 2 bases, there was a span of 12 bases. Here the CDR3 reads CASSPSSGNYGYTF. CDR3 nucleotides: TGTGCCAGCAGCCCCTCCTCAGGGAACTATGGCTACACCTTC.

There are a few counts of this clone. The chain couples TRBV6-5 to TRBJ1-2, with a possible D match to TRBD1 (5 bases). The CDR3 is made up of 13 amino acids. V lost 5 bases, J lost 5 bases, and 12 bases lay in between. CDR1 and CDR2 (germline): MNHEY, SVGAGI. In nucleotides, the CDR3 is TGTGCCAGCAGTATCGACAGAGAGTATGGCTACACCTTC. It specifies CASSIDREYGYTF.

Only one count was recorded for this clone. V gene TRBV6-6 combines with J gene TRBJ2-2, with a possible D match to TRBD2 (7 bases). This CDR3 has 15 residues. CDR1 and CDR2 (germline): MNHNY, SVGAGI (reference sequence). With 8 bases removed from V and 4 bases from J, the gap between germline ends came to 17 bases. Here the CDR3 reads CASSGGGPLTGELFF. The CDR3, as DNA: TGTGCCAGCTCCGGCGGGGGCCCTCTCACCGGGGAGCTGTTTTTT.

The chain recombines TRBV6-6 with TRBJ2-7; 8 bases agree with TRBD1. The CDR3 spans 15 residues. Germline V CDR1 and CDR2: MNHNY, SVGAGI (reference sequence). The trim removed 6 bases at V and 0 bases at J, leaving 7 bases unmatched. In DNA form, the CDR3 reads TGTGCCAGCAGCCCCGGGACAGGCTTCTCCTACGAGCAGTACTTC. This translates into CASSPGTGFSYEQYF.

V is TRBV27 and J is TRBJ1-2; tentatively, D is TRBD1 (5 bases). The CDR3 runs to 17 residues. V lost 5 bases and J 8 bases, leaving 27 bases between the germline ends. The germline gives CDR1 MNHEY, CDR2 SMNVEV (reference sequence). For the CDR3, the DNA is TGTGCCAGCAGTCGCAAAACTTCAATCTCCGGGGGTGGCGGCTACACCTTC. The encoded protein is CASSRKTSISGGGGYTF.

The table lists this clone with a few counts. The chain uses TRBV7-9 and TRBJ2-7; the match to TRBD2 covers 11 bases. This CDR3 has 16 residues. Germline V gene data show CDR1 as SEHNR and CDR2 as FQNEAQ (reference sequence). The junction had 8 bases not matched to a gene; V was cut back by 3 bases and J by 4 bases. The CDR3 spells CASSFTSGGPQYEQYF. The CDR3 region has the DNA TGTGCCAGCAGCTTTACTAGCGGGGGCCCCCAATACGAGCAGTACTTC.

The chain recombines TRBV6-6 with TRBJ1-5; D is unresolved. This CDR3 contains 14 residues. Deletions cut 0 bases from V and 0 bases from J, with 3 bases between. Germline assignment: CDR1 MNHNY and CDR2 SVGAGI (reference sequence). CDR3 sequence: CASSYSYSNQPQHF. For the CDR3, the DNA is TGTGCCAGCAGTTACTCGTATAGCAATCAGCCCCAGCATTTT.